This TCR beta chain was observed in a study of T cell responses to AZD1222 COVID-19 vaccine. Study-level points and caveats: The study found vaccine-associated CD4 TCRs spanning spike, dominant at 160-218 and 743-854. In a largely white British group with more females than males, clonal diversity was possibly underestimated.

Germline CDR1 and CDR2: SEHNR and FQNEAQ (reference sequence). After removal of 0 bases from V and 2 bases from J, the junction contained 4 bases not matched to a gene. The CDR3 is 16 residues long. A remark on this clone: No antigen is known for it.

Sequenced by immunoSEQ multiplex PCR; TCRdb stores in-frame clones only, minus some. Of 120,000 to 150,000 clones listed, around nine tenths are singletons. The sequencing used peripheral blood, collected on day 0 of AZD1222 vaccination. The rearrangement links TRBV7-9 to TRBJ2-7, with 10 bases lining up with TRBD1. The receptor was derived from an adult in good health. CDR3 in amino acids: CASSLAAGTGAYEQYF. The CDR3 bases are TGTGCCAGCAGCTTAGCGGCCGGGACAGGGGCCTACGAGCAGTACTTC. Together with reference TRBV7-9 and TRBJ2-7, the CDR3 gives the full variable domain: DTGVSQNPRHKITKRGQNVTFRCDPISEHNRLYWYRQTLGQGPEFLTYFQNEAQLEKSRLLSDRFSAERPKGSFSTLEIQRTEQGDSAMYLCASSLAAGTGAYEQYFGPGTRLTVT.